The present TCR beta chain was sequenced within a study of human CD8 memory T cell subsets. Buffy coats that had been collected from healthy donors served as the PBMC source. This CDR3 is 12 amino acids long. Germline V gene lookup returns CDR1 MNHNY and CDR2 SVGAGI (reference sequence). V was cut by 0 bases and J by 5 bases, with 5 bases left in between. Broader study findings: Measured by normalized Shannon-Wiener diversity, stem-like memory and precursor exhausted T cells were similarly high in diversity, which was not the case for effector memory cells.

In its sample, this clonotype ranks as medium-sized (0.01 to 0.1%). The antigen is undetermined. Sequencing libraries of TCR beta were made by UMI-labeled 5' RACE. TCRdb reprocessed the 5' RACE reads via MiXCR and lists one record per CDR3 protein. In the table there are roughly 8,300 distinct CDR3 sequences, 3.9% of which are singletons. The source is a human donor in good health. The V and J genes are TRBV6-6 and TRBJ2-7; no clear D gene. Sequencing was performed on CD8+ T cells from PBMCs. As DNA, the CDR3 is TGTGCCAGCAGTTACTCGGTTGACGAGCAGTACTTC. Its protein product is CASSYSVDEQYF.